This T cell receptor (beta chain) appears in the sequencing data of a study of blood T cell repertoires in COVID-19. At the level of the study: Acute and convalescent COVID-19 samples came from the United States, Italy and Spain. In each case, the material was cDNA or gDNA derived from T cells, B-cell-depleted T cells, or PBMCs.

This CDR3 has 17 residues. The V segment lost 4 bases and the J segment 4 bases; nucleotides outside the gene matches: 15. Per germline, CDR1 SGHRS and CDR2 YFSETQ. Authors' processing steps: Reference gene primers were amplified, and this amplification served to estimate nucleated cell counts. Produced via immunoSEQ multiplex PCR; TCRdb's table is partial and in-frame only. For V, J and clone size, that table is used; D and trimming come from the DNA. The data hold 150,000 to 200,000 clones, with over 80% observed a single time. The chain links TRBV5-1 to TRBJ2-7, with 9 bases lining up with TRBD1. The receptor was derived from a woman in her 40s with acute or convalescent COVID-19. The specimen was peripheral blood. CDR3: CASSPKGTQGALYEQYF. CDR3 nucleotide sequence: TGCGCCAGCAGCCCGAAGGGGACACAGGGGGCGCTTTACGAGCAGTACTTC.